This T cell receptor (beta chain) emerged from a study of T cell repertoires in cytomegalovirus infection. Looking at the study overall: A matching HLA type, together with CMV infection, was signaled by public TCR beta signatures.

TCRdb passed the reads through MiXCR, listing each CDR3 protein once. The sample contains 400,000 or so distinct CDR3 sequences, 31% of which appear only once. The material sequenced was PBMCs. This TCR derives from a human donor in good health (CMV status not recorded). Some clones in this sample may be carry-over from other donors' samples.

The CDR3 spells CASSWGQGYYGYTF. As DNA, the CDR3 is TGTGCCAGCAGCTGGGGACAGGGGTACTATGGCTACACCTTC. The J gene is TRBJ1-2, the V gene TRBV5-6; TRBD1 matches at 10 bases. Germline V gene lookup returns CDR1 SGHDT and CDR2 YYEEEE. This CDR3 comprises 14 residues. V shed 3 bases and J 3 bases; nucleotides not matched to a gene: 2.